These 26 T cell receptor beta chains came from one sample sequenced in a study of neurological immune-mediated disorders. TCRdb passed the 5' RACE reads through MiXCR, listing each CDR3 protein once. The sample carries some 60,000 distinct CDR3 sequences, around 3.8% recorded once. What was sequenced was PBMCs. The receptors here all came from a woman in her 50s with multiple sclerosis.

A remark on this clonotype: One junction end does not reproduce the germline sequence, and a read error may be involved. The J gene is TRBJ1-5, the V gene TRBV5-4, with 8 bases identical to TRBD1. The CDR3 totals 15 residues. CDR1 is SGHNT and CDR2 is YYREEE in the germline V gene (reference sequence). The CDR3 sequence: CVSSSDRESNQPQHF. The CDR3 bases are TGTGTCAGCAGCTCGGACAGGGAGAGCAATCAGCCCCAGCATTTT. The entire variable domain, with the rest obtained from reference TRBV5-4 and TRBJ1-5, is as follows: ETGVTQSPTHLIKTRGQQVTLRCSSQSGHNTVSWYQQALGQGPQFIFQYYREEENGRGNFPPRFSGLQFPNYSSELNVNALELDDSALYLCVSSSDRESNQPQHFGDGTRLSIL.

Ten or more counts support this clonotype. The rearrangement uses TRBV10-3 and TRBJ2-1; D is perhaps TRBD1 (6 bases). The CDR3 length is 15 residues. V lost 2 bases, J lost 2 bases, and 10 bases lay in between. Germline loops: CDR1 ENHRY, CDR2 SYGVKD. The CDR3 DNA sequence: TGTGCCATCAGTGAGAAAGGGGGAACCTACAATGAGCAGTTCTTC. Protein product: CAISEKGGTYNEQFF.

Many counts were recorded for this clonotype. The chain couples TRBV20-1 to TRBJ2-7, with D uncertain. The CDR3 runs to 12 residues. Trimming removed 3 bases at V and 2 bases at J, with 8 bases between. In germline, CDR1 is DFQATT, CDR2 SNEGSKA (reference sequence). The CDR3 region is CSARPGPYEQYF. The CDR3, as DNA: TGCAGTGCTAGGCCCGGGCCCTACGAGCAGTACTTC.

The chain combines TRBV29-1 with TRBJ2-7; maybe TRBD1 (5 bases). CDR1 is SQVTM, CDR2 ANQGSEA, per germline. V lost 5 bases to trimming and J lost 2 bases, with 13 bases between them. This CDR3 spans 13 amino acids. The CDR3 region has the DNA TGCAGCGTTTCCGACAGCCTAACCTACGAGCAGTACTTC. Amino acid sequence: CSVSDSLTYEQYF.

The sample holds many counts of this clonotype. The V gene is TRBV20-1, the J gene TRBJ2-3; TRBD2 agrees at 9 bases. Germline assignment: CDR1 DFQATT and CDR2 SNEGSKA (reference sequence). The J segment lost 3 bases and the V segment lost 0 bases, leaving 7 bases of the junction unmatched. The CDR3 spans 16 residues. In DNA, the CDR3 is TGCAGTGCTAGAGATCCGCGCCTAGCGGGGACAGATACGCAGTATTTT. Encoded protein: CSARDPRLAGTDTQYF.

This clonotype was counted at least ten times. This chain uses TRBV7-2 with TRBJ2-3; D remains unclear. This CDR3 has 14 residues. Germline V gene data show CDR1 as SGHTA and CDR2 as FQGNSA. V gave up 4 bases and J gave up 0 bases, with 8 bases separating them. CDR3 in DNA: TGTGCCAGCAGCTCGCCGATAAGCACAGATACGCAGTATTTT. Translated: CASSSPISTDTQYF.

The sample holds many counts of this clonotype. The chain uses TRBV20-1 and TRBJ2-7, with 7 bases that match TRBD1. This CDR3 is 15 amino acids long. Losses at the gene ends were 3 bases for V and 3 bases for J; bases not matched to a gene: 11. CDR1 and CDR2 from the germline V gene are DFQATT and SNEGSKA (reference sequence). The CDR3 coding sequence is TGCAGTGCTAGGAATCGAGGGGGCCCGCTCTACGAGCAGTACTTC. As protein: CSARNRGGPLYEQYF.

This clonotype appeared many times. This sequence joins TRBV29-1 and TRBJ2-7, with D perhaps assigned TRBD1 or TRBD2 (6 bases each). CDR1 and CDR2 from the germline V gene are SQVTM and ANQGSEA. Trimming pared 7 bases from V and 3 bases from J, leaving 13 bases between. The CDR3 is 12 residues long. The CDR3 reads CSGMEGDYEQYF. CDR3 coding DNA: TGCAGCGGTATGGAGGGGGACTACGAGCAGTACTTC.

The V call is TRBV7-2, the J call TRBJ2-7, with 15 bases identical to TRBD2. V lost 5 bases, J lost 7 bases, and 6 bases stayed unmatched. The germline V gene encodes CDR1 SGHTA and CDR2 FQGNSA. CDR3 length equals 15 residues. CDR3 sequence (DNA): TGTGCCAGCAGCAGCAGGACTAGCGGGAGGGAAGAGCAGTACTTC. Protein: CASSSRTSGREEQYF.

In this sample, this clonotype turned up many times. The chain joins TRBV12-3 or TRBV12-4 to TRBJ1-2; maybe TRBD1 (6 bases). V was cut by 5 bases and J by 7 bases, with 11 bases left in between. This CDR3 has 12 residues. The CDR3 nucleotides are TGTGCCAGCAGTCGGGGGGGCTTTGGCTACACCTTC. Translated, it gives CASSRGGFGYTF.

This clonotype was recorded many times. The rearrangement joins TRBV11-3 to TRBJ1-1; D gene unclear. The V and J ends lost 8 bases and 3 bases respectively, with 13 bases between them. Germline CDR1 SGHNT, CDR2 YENEEA. The CDR3 consists of 13 residues. CDR3 region: CASVGGLDTEAFF. The DNA for the CDR3 is TGTGCCAGCGTGGGAGGGTTGGACACTGAAGCTTTCTTT.

This clonotype was seen ten or more times. This chain uses TRBV2 with TRBJ1-2; D gene ambiguous. The V end was cut by 3 bases, the J end by 9 bases, with 20 bases between. Germline-derived CDR1 and CDR2 are SNHLY and FYNNEI. The CDR3 has 15 residues. The CDR3, as DNA: TGTGCCAGCAGTGACCGGGGTACGGCTACTAGGCGCTACACCTTC. Translated, it gives CASSDRGTATRRYTF.

The table lists this clonotype with many counts. This chain joins TRBV7-2 and TRBJ2-7; no clear D gene. V lost 7 bases and J lost 5, with 9 bases in between. Germline V gene sequence: CDR1 SGHTA, CDR2 FQGNSA. This CDR3 region has 11 residues. Here the CDR3 DNA reads TGTGCCAGCAACAACCAGGACGAGCAGTACTTC. This gives the protein CASNNQDEQYF.

This clonotype was picked up a small number of times. V and J are TRBV5-5 and TRBJ1-1; TRBD1 might be the D (5 bases). The CDR3 sequence is 14 residues long. V lost 0 bases to trimming and J lost 4 bases, with 10 bases between them. Germline CDR1 SGHKS, CDR2 YYEKEE (reference sequence). CDR3 sequence: CASSLGQGFTEAFF. CDR3 DNA: TGTGCCAGCAGCTTGGGGCAGGGCTTCACTGAAGCTTTCTTT.

In this sample, this clonotype turned up many times. The V call is TRBV3-1, the J call TRBJ1-5; D remains ambiguous. The CDR3 loop spans 15 amino acids. With 1 base removed from V and 2 bases from J, the gap between germline ends came to 9 bases. Germline CDR1 LGHDT, CDR2 YNNKEL (reference sequence). The DNA of the CDR3 is TGTGCCAGCAGCCAAGGACGGGTTGGCAATCAGCCCCAGCATTTT. It encodes CASSQGRVGNQPQHF.

Ten or more counts support this clonotype. The chain uses TRBV20-1 and TRBJ2-7, with D tentatively TRBD1 or TRBD2 (5 bases each). The germline gives CDR1 DFQATT, CDR2 SNEGSKA (reference sequence). V shed 3 bases and J shed 5 bases, with 23 bases lying between them. CDR3 size: 16 residues. CDR3: CSARLMAAGRLDEQYF. In DNA form, the CDR3 reads TGCAGTGCTAGGTTAATGGCGGCAGGGAGACTCGACGAGCAGTACTTC.

This clonotype was seen a handful of times. A much larger clone lies a single base off, so this may be a read error. The chain has TRBV9 and TRBJ2-1; 7 bases fit TRBD2. V lost 0 bases and J lost 6; bases outside the gene matches: 9. CDR3 size: 16 residues. The germline V gene has CDR1 SGDLS and CDR2 YYNGEE. The CDR3 DNA reads TGTGCCAGCAGCGTAGGATGGACTAGAGGGAGCAATGAGCAGTTCTTC. It encodes CASSVGWTRGSNEQFF.

This clonotype was recorded many times. The chain uses TRBV7-2 and TRBJ2-1; weak D call: TRBD2 (7 bases). V lost 5 bases to trimming and J lost 8 bases, with 16 bases between them. The germline V gene encodes CDR1 SGHTA and CDR2 FQGNSA. The CDR3 has 14 residues. The CDR3 protein is CASSGRKGGDEQFF. Here the CDR3 DNA reads TGTGCCAGCAGCGGTCGGAAGGGGGGGGATGAGCAGTTCTTC.

This clonotype appeared many times. The CDR3 bases are TGTGCCAGCAGTTATGGACAGGGCCAACCTTTCTTT. Translation: CASSYGQGQPFF. The chain links TRBV27 to TRBJ1-1; 8 bases fit TRBD1. In germline, CDR1 is MNHEY, CDR2 SMNVEV (reference sequence). V lost 4 bases to trimming and J lost 12 bases; unmatched junction nucleotides: 7. This CDR3 is 12 amino acids long.

A few counts support this clonotype. This may be a read error, as it is one base from a much larger clone. The V call is TRBV12-3 or TRBV12-4, the J call TRBJ1-1; D is uncertain. Deletions cut 5 bases from V and 0 bases from J, with 10 bases between. The CDR3 extends over 14 amino acids. The CDR3 DNA sequence: TGTGCCAGCAGTATCGGACGGATGAACACTGAAGCTTTCTTT. It yields the protein CASSIGRMNTEAFF.

This clonotype was seen many times. The rearrangement joins TRBV7-8 to TRBJ2-3, with D perhaps matching TRBD1 (5 bases). Germline values: CDR1 SGHVS, CDR2 FQNEAQ. The CDR3 is made up of 15 amino acids. V lost 1 base to trimming and J lost 0 bases, with 8 bases between them. Here the CDR3 DNA reads TGTGCCAGCAGCTTAGACCAGGGCAGCACAGATACGCAGTATTTT. This encodes CASSLDQGSTDTQYF.

In this sample, this clonotype turned up many times. J is TRBJ2-3 and V is TRBV27; no definite D call. The V gene lost 2 bases and the J gene lost 1 base, with 16 bases spanning the gap. Per germline, CDR1 MNHEY and CDR2 SMNVEV (reference sequence). The CDR3 contains 17 residues. This CDR3 is CASSLHHQGQRTDTQYF. The DNA for the CDR3 is TGTGCCAGCAGTTTACACCACCAAGGGCAGCGCACAGATACGCAGTATTTT.

This clonotype was counted at least ten times. V is TRBV7-9 and J is TRBJ1-2; possibly TRBD1 for D (5 bases). The V gene's germline CDR1 is SEHNR and CDR2 FQNEAQ (reference sequence). The CDR3 is 14 amino acids. Trimming cost V 3 bases and J 2 bases, with 10 bases left between them. The CDR3 spells CASSFGTENYGYTF. DNA of the CDR3: TGTGCCAGCAGCTTTGGGACGGAGAACTATGGCTACACCTTC.

This clonotype was observed at least ten times. CDR3 protein: CASSPGQGAHNEQFF. The DNA for the CDR3 is TGCGCCAGCAGCCCTGGACAGGGGGCACACAATGAGCAGTTCTTC. The rearrangement links TRBV5-1 to TRBJ2-1; 11 positions match TRBD1. The CDR3 length is 15 residues. The V gene's germline CDR1 is SGHRS and CDR2 YFSETQ. Trimming cost V 4 bases and J 5 bases; bases outside gene matches: 5.

This clonotype was seen a handful of times. V gene TRBV5-1 combines with J gene TRBJ1-1; D gene uncertain. V lost 4 bases, J lost 1 base, and 11 bases lay in between. The CDR3 has 14 residues. CDR1 SGHRS and CDR2 YFSETQ come from the germline V gene. The CDR3 reads CASSPRPENTEAFF. CDR3 bases: TGCGCCAGCAGCCCGCGCCCCGAGAACACTGAAGCTTTCTTT.

This clonotype has at least ten counts. The rearrangement joins TRBV5-1 to TRBJ2-1; possible D gene TRBD1, 5 bases. This CDR3 has 16 residues. Trimming stripped 4 bases from V and 0 bases from J, with 14 bases between. Germline CDR1 SGHRS, CDR2 YFSETQ. The CDR3 sequence: CASSPRQGSSYNEQFF. CDR3 bases: TGCGCCAGCAGCCCTCGGCAGGGCTCCTCCTACAATGAGCAGTTCTTC.